What follows is one T cell receptor beta chain and its context. Its antigen is unknown. This sample was included in a study of T cell clonotyping in hematopoietic cell transplantation. The wider study: Cytoreduction preceded collection of pretransplant recipient samples. Study results and limitations: Pathologically expanded recipient clonotypes increased progressively from day 30 to day 180 as diversity fell. CD4 and CD8 repertoire contributions could not be separated without sorting.

The repertoire was sequenced with immunoSEQ multiplex PCR; TCRdb's copy has only in-frame clones and lacks some. The repertoire holds tens of thousands of clones, with 80% to 90% as singletons. Sample time point: recipient sample about 28 days before transplant, after cytoreduction. Germline loops: CDR1 LNHDA, CDR2 SQIVND (reference sequence). V lost 4 bases, J lost 7 bases, and 9 bases stayed unmatched. The CDR3 spans 16 residues. This chain joins TRBV19 and TRBJ1-5; 11 bases align to TRBD1. This clonotype was sampled from a man aged 55-75 years with biphenotypic leukemia. Some clones in this sample may be carry-over from other donors' samples. This specimen was peripheral blood mononuclear cells, taken before stem cell transplant. DNA for the CDR3: TGTGCCAGTAGTAGCGGGACCGGGACAGGGGGGCAGCCCCAGCATTTT. This encodes CASSSGTGTGGQPQHF. The full variable domain, rest sourced from reference TRBV19 and TRBJ1-5, is DGGITQSPKYLFRKEGQNVTLSCEQNLNHDAMYWYRQDPGQGLRLIYYSQIVNDFQKGDIAEGYSVSREKKESFPLTVTSAQKNPTAFYLCASSSGTGTGGQPQHFGDGTRLSIL.